Listed here is a single T cell receptor (beta chain). Antigen: not known. Extractions gave at least 5.5 micrograms of total RNA per sample. These data are taken from a study of blood T cells in healthy people across ages. Study-wide results and limits: Roughly linearly, TCR beta diversity per million T cells fell as age increased.

PCR was performed a second time for roughly 7 to 12 cycles using a sample-barcoded 5' primer and a J-beta primer mix. From the 5' RACE reads, TCRdb called clonotypes with MiXCR, one entry per CDR3 protein. The data show roughly 1,100,000 distinct CDR3 sequences, roughly 24% seen once. V shed 7 bases and J shed 6 bases, with 9 bases lying between them. Germline CDR1 reads SEHNR; CDR2 reads FQNEAQ (reference sequence). The CDR3 sequence is 12 residues long. Separately, the same data were catalogued under a study of T cells of mothers and their children. That publication notes: Related mother-child pairs showed slightly, non-significantly higher overlap than unrelated pairs.

The TCR comes from a girl aged 2 to 10 in good health. The chain couples TRBV7-9 to TRBJ1-4; D remains ambiguous. The sample comprised blood. The CDR3 coding sequence is TGTGCCAGCACCGGTTGGGATGAAAAACTGTTTTTT. Encoded protein: CASTGWDEKLFF.